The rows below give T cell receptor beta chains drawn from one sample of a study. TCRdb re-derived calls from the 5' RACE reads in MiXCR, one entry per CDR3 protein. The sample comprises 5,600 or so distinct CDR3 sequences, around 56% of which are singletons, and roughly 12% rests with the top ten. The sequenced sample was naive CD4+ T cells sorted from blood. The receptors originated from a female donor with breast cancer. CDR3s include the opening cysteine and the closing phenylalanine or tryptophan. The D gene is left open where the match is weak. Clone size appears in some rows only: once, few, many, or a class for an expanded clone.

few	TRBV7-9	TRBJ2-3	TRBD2	CASGSREGTDTQYF	TGTGCCAGCGGCTCTCGGGAGGGGACAGATACGCAGTATTTT
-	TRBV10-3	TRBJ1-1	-	CAITKSSVRTEAFF	TGTGCCATCACCAAGAGCTCCGTTAGGACTGAAGCTTTCTTT
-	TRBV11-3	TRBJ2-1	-	CASSLAGARNNEQFF	TGTGCCAGCAGCTTAGCGGGGGCTAGGAACAATGAGCAGTTCTTC
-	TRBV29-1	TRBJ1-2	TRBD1	CSVDPGQGDAGYTF	TGCAGCGTTGATCCGGGACAGGGGGATGCTGGCTACACCTTC
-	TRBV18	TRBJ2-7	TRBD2	CASSPPGLAGDYEQYF	TGTGCCAGCTCACCACCCGGGCTAGCGGGGGACTACGAGCAGTACTTC
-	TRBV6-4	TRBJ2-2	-	CASSDSDTGELFF	TGTGCCAGCAGTGACTCGGACACCGGGGAGCTGTTTTTT
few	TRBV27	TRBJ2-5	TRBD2	CASSWGAGQETQYF	TGTGCCAGCAGTTGGGGAGCGGGGCAAGAGACCCAGTACTTC
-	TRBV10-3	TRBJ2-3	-	CAISESGANTQYF	TGTGCCATCAGTGAATCAGGGGCTAATACGCAGTATTTT
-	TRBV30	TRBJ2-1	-	CAWSETGLSIGEQFF	TGTGCCTGGAGTGAGACAGGTCTATCGATCGGGGAGCAGTTCTTC
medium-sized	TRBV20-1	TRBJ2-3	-	CSALRSSTDTQYF	TGCAGTGCTCTCAGGAGTAGCACAGATACGCAGTATTTT
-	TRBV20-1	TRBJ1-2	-	CSAQDSSDGYTF	TGCAGTGCTCAGGACAGCTCAGATGGCTACACCTTC
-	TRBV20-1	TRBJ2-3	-	CSARYLGTDTQYF	TGCAGTGCTAGGTACCTGGGCACAGATACGCAGTATTTT
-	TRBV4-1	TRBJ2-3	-	CASSHRGWDNTDTQYF	TGCGCCAGCAGCCACCGGGGTTGGGACAACACAGATACGCAGTATTTT
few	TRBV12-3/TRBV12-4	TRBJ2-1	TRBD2	CASSLSLAGDHEQFF	TGTGCCAGCAGTTTATCACTAGCGGGAGACCATGAGCAGTTCTTC
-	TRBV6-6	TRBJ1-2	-	CASQPGDYGYTF	TGTGCCAGCCAACCTGGAGACTATGGCTACACCTTC
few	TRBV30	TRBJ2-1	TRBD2	CAWTVGTSFVNEQFF	TGTGCCTGGACCGTGGGGACTAGTTTCGTGAATGAGCAGTTCTTC
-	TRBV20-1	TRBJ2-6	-	CSAVRGGSGANVLTF	TGCAGTGCTGTTCGAGGGGGTTCAGGGGCCAACGTCCTGACTTTC